This TCR beta chain was captured in a study of blood T cell repertoires in COVID-19. Study in general: Italy, Spain and the United States were the sources of the convalescent and acute COVID-19 samples. Sample material is recorded as cDNA or gDNA derived from T cells, B-cell-depleted T cells, or PBMCs.

Trimming cost V 0 bases and J 7 bases, with 7 bases left between them. There are 13 residues in the CDR3. CDR1 is MNHEY, CDR2 SVGAGI, per germline. Enrolled during active infection, Seattle patients were then followed longitudinally. In the original analysis: Researchers report that nucleated cell counts were estimated from reference gene primer amplification. The method was immunoSEQ multiplex PCR; TCRdb's version includes in-frame clones alone and lacks a portion of them. For V, J and clone size, that table is used; D and trimming come from the DNA. Of 150,000 to 200,000 clones in the sample, 70% to 85% were seen once.

This chain joins TRBV6-5 and TRBJ1-5; D remains ambiguous. This TCR was sampled from a woman aged 40 to 55 with COVID-19, enrolled during active disease. Sequenced material: peripheral blood. CDR3 sequence (DNA): TGTGCCAGCAGTTACTCGAATGGCCAGCCCCAGCATTTT. This encodes CASSYSNGQPQHF.